Reported below is one T cell receptor beta chain. Germline V gene data show CDR1 as SGHTA and CDR2 as FQGTGA. The V and J ends lost 4 bases and 4 bases, in that order; junction bases with no gene match: 5. The CDR3 has 15 amino acids. Original data processing: Using reference gene primer amplification, nucleated cell counts were estimated. Data came from immunoSEQ multiplex PCR; TCRdb stores just in-frame clones and leaves some out. V and J calls and clone size follow that table, whereas D and trimming were derived from the DNA. Of about 20,000 clones in the sample, about 85% were seen once. The sample is drawn from a study of blood T cell repertoires in COVID-19. Whole-study context: Samples taken during acute and convalescent COVID-19 were collected in the United States, Italy and Spain. PBMCs, B-cell-depleted T cells, or T cells provided the cDNA or gDNA that made up the material.

Sequences were obtained from peripheral blood. This receptor was identified in a human donor with active COVID-19. The donor label of this sample is uncertain. The rearrangement uses TRBV7-3 and TRBJ2-1, with 9 bases fitting TRBD1. CDR3 sequence (DNA): TGTGCCAGCAGCTCCCGGGACAGGGATTACAATGAGCAGTTCTTC. Its protein product is CASSSRDRDYNEQFF.